This entry lists 4 T cell receptor beta chains sequenced from one sample in a study of T cells in tumors after PD-1 blockade. Clones were sequenced by immunoSEQ multiplex PCR, and TCRdb holds only the in-frame ones, with some missing. The sample lists 15,000 or so clones, roughly 82% occurring once. Specimen: PBMCs, collected after anti-PD-1 treatment. The receptors here all came from a human donor with basal cell carcinoma.

On this clone: Other DNA sequences of this sample code for an identical CDR3. V gene TRBV19 combines with J gene TRBJ2-4; D is undetermined. The CDR3 extends over 16 amino acids. The germline V and J ends were trimmed by 0 bases and 0 bases, with 9 bases remaining between them. The V gene's germline CDR1 is LNHDA and CDR2 SQIVND (reference sequence). The CDR3 here is CASSIDLSIAKNIQYF. In nucleotides, the CDR3 is TGTGCCAGTAGTATAGATCTCAGTATAGCCAAAAACATTCAGTACTTC.

The genes are TRBV30 and TRBJ2-6; D unclear. The V gene's germline CDR1 is GTSNPN and CDR2 SVGIG (reference sequence). The CDR3 loop spans 15 amino acids. The CDR3 DNA reads as TGTGCTTCAGGATCCGACCTCTCTGGGGCCAACGTCCTGACTTTC. This translates into CASGSDLSGANVLTF.

The chain employs TRBV9 and TRBJ2-7, with 8 bases aligning to TRBD1. The CDR3 covers 14 residues. Germline lookup yields CDR1 SGDLS and CDR2 YYNGEE. J lost 6 bases, V lost 0 bases, and 5 bases had no gene match. The CDR3 nucleotides are TGTGCCAGCAGCGTAGAGGGACAGGCGGGCGAGCAGTACTTC. Amino acid sequence: CASSVEGQAGEQYF.

The CDR3 DNA sequence: TGTGCCAGCAGTATGGGGGGAGGCCGGTTGGAGACCCAGTACTTC. It codes for CASSMGGGRLETQYF. The rearrangement joins TRBV7-3 to TRBJ2-5; TRBD2 is a possible D gene (6 bases). The CDR3 runs 15 residues. Germline V lookup: CDR1 SGHTA, CDR2 FQGTGA. V was cut by 6 bases and J by 5 bases, with 19 bases left in between.